This TCR beta chain stems from a study of CD8 T cells in Susac syndrome. The study sequenced TCR beta in blood CD8+ and CD4+ T cells. Negative magnetic isolation gave CD8+ and CD4+ cells; FACS enriched CD8+ TEMRA. Random-hexamer reverse transcription was applied to roughly 0.5 to 1 ug RNA. Coverage of TCR beta CDR3 amplification by immunoSEQ multiplex PCR extended to 54 Vbeta and 13 Jbeta. TCRdb analysed the immunoSEQ multiplex PCR reads with MiXCR anew, one entry per CDR3 protein. Of approximately 280,000 distinct CDR3 sequences detected, 80% to 90% appear once; the ten largest clones hold about 0.11%. The CDR3 covers 15 residues. Germline lookup yields CDR1 MNHNY and CDR2 SVGAGI (reference sequence). The V end was cut by 4 bases, the J end by 6 bases, with 15 bases between.

This chain joins TRBV6-6 and TRBJ1-4; D might be TRBD1 (6 bases). The sequence was collected from a human donor with multiple sclerosis. The sequenced sample was CD8+ T cells from PBMCs. For the CDR3, the DNA is TGTGCCAGCAGTTTTAGACAGGAAGGACATGAAAAACTGTTTTTT. It codes for CASSFRQEGHEKLFF.